This T cell receptor (beta chain) was captured by sequencing in a study of T cells in Graves' hyperthyroidism and ophthalmopathy. The overall study: Specimen type is peripheral blood, collected at initial diagnosis prior to any treatment. The study's findings and limits: Patients with ophthalmopathy were separated from those with stable hyperthyroidism by a 13 V-J model. Ophthalmopathy onset followed model prediction by a median roughly 6 months.

In this sample, this clonotype turned up many times. The antigen remains undetermined. Hyperthyroidism of Graves' type that showed no ophthalmopathy progression within 18 months was stable. Researchers amplified the TCR beta CDR3 regions from RNA transcripts. HTBI primers were used for first-round RT-PCR of the TCR CDR3. MiXCR, run by TCRdb on the multiplex PCR reads, gives a single entry per CDR3 protein. The sample carries about 590,000 distinct CDR3 sequences, less than 20% recorded once. Germline-derived CDR1 and CDR2 are DFQATT and SNEGSKA (reference sequence). The V end was cut by 6 bases, the J end by 7 bases, with 16 bases between. This CDR3 has 12 residues.

Sequencing input: blood. The chain joins TRBV20-1 to TRBJ2-7; maybe TRBD2 (7 bases). The source of this sequence is a woman aged 30 to 39 with Graves' hyperthyroidism. The CDR3 DNA reads as TGCAGTGCCGATCGGGGGGCGCGGGAGCAGTACTTC. The encoded protein is CSADRGAREQYF.